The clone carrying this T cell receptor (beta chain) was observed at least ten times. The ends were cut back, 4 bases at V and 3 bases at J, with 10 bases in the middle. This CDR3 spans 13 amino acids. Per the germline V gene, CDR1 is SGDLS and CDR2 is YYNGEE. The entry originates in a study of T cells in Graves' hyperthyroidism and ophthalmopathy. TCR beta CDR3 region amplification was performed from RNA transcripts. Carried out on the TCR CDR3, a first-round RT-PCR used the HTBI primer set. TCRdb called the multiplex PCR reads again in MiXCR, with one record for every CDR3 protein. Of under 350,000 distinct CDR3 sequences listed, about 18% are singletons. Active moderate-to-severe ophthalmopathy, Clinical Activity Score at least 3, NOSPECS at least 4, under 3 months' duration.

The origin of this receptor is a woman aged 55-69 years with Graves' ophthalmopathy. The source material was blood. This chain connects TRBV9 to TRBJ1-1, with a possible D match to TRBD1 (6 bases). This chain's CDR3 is CASSLWTDTEAFF. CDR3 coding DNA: TGTGCCAGCAGCCTTTGGACAGACACTGAAGCTTTCTTT. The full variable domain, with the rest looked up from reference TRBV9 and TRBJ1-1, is DSGVTQTPKHLITATGQRVTLRCSPRSGDLSVYWYQQSLDQGLQFLIQYYNGEERAKGNILERFSAQQFPDLHSELNLSSLELGDSALYFCASSLWTDTEAFFGQGTRLTVV.